The 20 T cell receptor beta chains presented below share a single source sample, sequenced in a study of PD-1 blockade in classical Hodgkin lymphoma. Patients all relapsed after autologous stem cell transplantation, and there was variation in brentuximab vedotin exposure. The investigators isolated CD8+ T cells from thawed PBMCs using magnetic negative selection. Profiling relied on immunoSEQ multiplex PCR, and the TCRdb table lists in-frame clones only, not all of them. This sample has about 12,000 clones, with around four fifths found just once. The sample in question was CD8+ T cells from blood, obtained at baseline. Receptor source: a human donor with classical Hodgkin lymphoma.

CDR3: CASSPTGQEAFF. In nucleotides, the CDR3 is TGTGCCAGCAGCCCGACAGGACAGGAAGCTTTCTTT. V is TRBV7-2 and J is TRBJ1-1; D possibly corresponds to TRBD1 (6 bases). Trimming left V 5 bases short and J 8 bases short, with 12 bases between. Germline V CDR1 and CDR2: SGHTA, FQGNSA. CDR3 length: 12 amino acids.

This chain joins TRBV5-4 and TRBJ2-7; possible D gene TRBD1, 6 bases. The CDR3 is made up of 15 amino acids. V was shortened by 2 bases and J by 4 bases, with 16 bases between the two germline ends. Germline CDR1 reads SGHNT; CDR2 reads YYREEE (reference sequence). The CDR3 nucleotides are TGTGCCAGCAGCTTCGGGGACCCCAGGGGTTACGAGCAGTACTTC. This sequence encodes CASSFGDPRGYEQYF.

This chain joins TRBV2 and TRBJ1-1; no clear D. CDR3 length: 11 amino acids. Trimming removed 5 bases from V and 7 bases from J, with 8 bases in between. Germline assignment: CDR1 SNHLY and CDR2 FYNNEI. CDR3 in DNA: TGTGCCAGCAGTCATGAGGGTGAAGCTTTCTTT. Its protein is CASSHEGEAFF.

Comments on this clone: The junction departs from germline at one end; a sequencing error may be responsible. V gene TRBV6-6 combines with J gene TRBJ1-1, with 9 nucleotides matching TRBD1. This CDR3 has 12 amino acids. From germline, CDR1 is MNHNY and CDR2 SVGAGI (reference sequence). The CDR3 protein is CASSPGTGTWLF. Here the CDR3 DNA reads TGTGCCAGCAGTCCCGGGACAGGGACATGGCTCTTT.

V usage is TRBV7-3 and J usage is TRBJ2-3; D unresolved. This CDR3 contains 13 residues. Germline V gene sequence: CDR1 SGHTA, CDR2 FQGTGA. V shed 5 bases and J shed 4 bases, with 10 bases lying between them. For the CDR3, the DNA is TGTGCCAGCAGCATCATTGTCGCAGATACGCAGTATTTT. Amino acids: CASSIIVADTQYF.

This sequence joins TRBV19 and TRBJ1-1; TRBD1 matches at 7 bases. The CDR3 has 12 residues. CDR1 and CDR2 from the germline V gene are LNHDA and SQIVND (reference sequence). J lost 8 bases, V lost 9 bases, and 9 bases had no gene match. DNA for the CDR3: TGTGCCAGCAGACAGGGAAATCTCGAAGCTTTCTTT. It encodes CASRQGNLEAFF.

This clone showed up just a few times. The chain carries TRBV6-5 and TRBJ2-3, with D possibly matching TRBD1 (5 bases). Trimming took off 2 bases at V and 2 bases at J, with 11 bases between the two ends. CDR3 length: 15 residues. The germline V gene has CDR1 MNHEY and CDR2 SVGAGI. The CDR3 protein is CASSYQGIHTDTQYF. The CDR3 DNA is TGTGCCAGCAGTTACCAGGGTATACACACAGATACGCAGTATTTT.

A word on this clone: Its ends do not fully match the called genes, so a read error is possible. The CDR3 DNA reads TGTGCCATCAGTGAGACAGGGGGCAATCAGCCCCAGCATTTT. This encodes CAISETGGNQPQHF. This chain connects TRBV10-2 to TRBJ1-5; 8 bases match TRBD1. The CDR3 is 14 residues long. The germline gives CDR1 WSHSY, CDR2 SAAADI.

The chain recombines TRBV6-1 with TRBJ1-1; D is undetermined. The CDR3 sequence is 11 residues long. The V gene lost 10 bases and the J gene lost 7 bases, with 13 bases spanning the gap. Germline CDR1 and CDR2: MNHNS and SASEGT. CDR3 residues: CATPDGVEAFF. The CDR3 nucleotides are TGTGCCACTCCGGATGGGGTTGAAGCTTTCTTT.

V gene TRBV6-5 combines with J gene TRBJ2-6; D not resolved. Germline CDR1 reads MNHEY; CDR2 reads SVGAGI. The CDR3 is 15 amino acids. Trimming took 5 bases from V and 1 from J, leaving 9 bases between them. CDR3 sequence: CASSPLGSGANVLTF. The CDR3, as DNA: TGTGCCAGCAGTCCCCTCGGGTCTGGGGCCAACGTCCTGACTTTC.

The chain joins TRBV19 to TRBJ1-1; D is unresolved. Per the germline V gene, CDR1 is LNHDA and CDR2 is SQIVND (reference sequence). Deletions cut 1 base from V and 4 bases from J, with 7 bases between. The CDR3 is 13 residues long. The CDR3, as DNA: TGTGCCAGTAGTATAGGGCTCGGCACTGAAGCTTTCTTT. Residues: CASSIGLGTEAFF.

This chain uses TRBV7-7 with TRBJ2-1, with TRBD2 matching over 12 bases. This CDR3 has 18 residues. CDR1 and CDR2 from the germline V gene are SSHAT and FNYEAQ (reference sequence). V lost 1 base, J lost 0 bases, and 4 bases stayed unmatched. The CDR3 DNA follows: TGTGCCAGCAGCTTAGTTGTGGGACTAGCGGGCTCCTACAATGAGCAGTTCTTC. Amino acids: CASSLVVGLAGSYNEQFF.

This clone has a handful of counts. This rearrangement joins TRBV19 to TRBJ1-1; D is undetermined. V dropped 6 bases and J dropped 1 base, with 6 bases sitting between them. Germline V gene lookup returns CDR1 LNHDA and CDR2 SQIVND (reference sequence). The CDR3 spans 12 residues. The CDR3 bases are TGTGCCAGTAGGACGGGGAACACTGAAGCTTTCTTT. As protein: CASRTGNTEAFF.

CDR3 sequence: CASSQGAGYEQYF. Here the CDR3 DNA reads TGTGCCAGTAGTCAGGGGGCTGGGTACGAGCAGTACTTC. The J gene is TRBJ2-7, the V gene TRBV19; TRBD1 aligns across 8 bases. The ends lost 5 bases at V and 4 bases at J; junction bases unmatched: 4. The germline CDR1 and CDR2 sequences are LNHDA and SQIVND (reference sequence). The CDR3 is 13 amino acids.

V is TRBV7-9 and J is TRBJ2-7; D gene unclear. The CDR3 contains 11 residues. Germline V gives CDR1 SEHNR, CDR2 FQNEAQ (reference sequence). V lost 8 bases, J lost 6 bases, and 11 bases lay in between. For the CDR3, the DNA is TGTGCCAGCGATCTCACCGGCGAGCAGTACTTC. Translation gives CASDLTGEQYF. Full variable domain (missing parts from reference TRBV7-9 and TRBJ2-7): DTGVSQNPRHKITKRGQNVTFRCDPISEHNRLYWYRQTLGQGPEFLTYFQNEAQLEKSRLLSDRFSAERPKGSFSTLEIQRTEQGDSAMYLCASDLTGEQYFGPGTRLTVT.

This sequence joins TRBV7-7 and TRBJ2-5; D gene uncertain. Trimming removed 4 bases from V and 5 bases from J, with 26 bases in between. CDR3 length equals 18 residues. Germline loops: CDR1 SSHAT, CDR2 FNYEAQ (reference sequence). The CDR3 nucleotides are TGTGCCAGCAGCTCCTTGTTACACAGTCTAATTGGTTGGGAGACCCAGTACTTC. Amino acid sequence: CASSSLLHSLIGWETQYF.

This clone came up a few times. The J gene is TRBJ1-5, the V gene TRBV30; D not certain. CDR1 and CDR2 from the germline V gene are GTSNPN and SVGIG (reference sequence). The germline V and J ends were trimmed by 2 bases and 4 bases, with 21 bases remaining between them. CDR3 length: 17 residues. The CDR3 sequence: CAWSSSRGGPLNQPQHF. The CDR3 DNA reads as TGTGCCTGGAGTTCCTCCCGCGGCGGACCGCTAAATCAGCCCCAGCATTTT.

V is TRBV19 and J is TRBJ1-1; D uncertain. The CDR3 covers 15 residues. V was clipped by 1 base and J by 1 base, with 10 bases between them. In germline, CDR1 is LNHDA, CDR2 SQIVND (reference sequence). The CDR3 here is CASSIAGWANTEAFF. CDR3 in DNA: TGTGCCAGTAGTATAGCGGGGTGGGCGAACACTGAAGCTTTCTTT.

This chain connects TRBV2 to TRBJ2-3; D unclear. The CDR3 sequence is 16 residues long. V was clipped by 6 bases and J by 0 bases, with 16 bases between them. CDR1 SNHLY and CDR2 FYNNEI come from the germline V gene. The DNA for the CDR3 is TGTGCCAGCAGACCTTTACCTGAACCTAGCACAGATACGCAGTATTTT. It specifies CASRPLPEPSTDTQYF.

The chain joins TRBV2 to TRBJ2-3; TRBD2 agrees at 9 bases. The CDR3 length is 17 residues. Looked up from germline, CDR1 is SNHLY and CDR2 is FYNNEI. V trimming: 1 base; J trimming: 3 bases; junction bases outside the gene matches: 8. The CDR3 DNA reads as TGTGCCAGCAGTGAAGGGGCTAGCGGGGTGAAGACAGATACGCAGTATTTT. It encodes CASSEGASGVKTDTQYF.